This TCR beta chain was recorded in a study of beta chain features in type 1 diabetes. This clone was counted many times. Every isolated RNA sample was fully reverse transcribed, so sequencing captured expressed TCRB transcripts. The repertoire was sequenced with immunoSEQ multiplex PCR; TCRdb's copy has only in-frame clones and lacks some. The sample gives about 150,000 clones, approximately 8.1% of which show up once; less than 0.85% is in the top ten. Looked up from germline, CDR1 is SNHLY and CDR2 is FYNNEI. CDR3 length: 13 amino acids. Trimming took 7 bases from V and 5 from J, leaving 12 bases between them.

V gene TRBV2 combines with J gene TRBJ1-5; D possibly corresponds to TRBD1 (6 bases). The TCR was taken from a man younger than 35 in good health. The sequencing input was central memory CD4+ T cells from blood. CDR3 coding DNA: TGTGCCAGCAATCCACAGGGAGATCAGCCCCAGCATTTT. The encoded protein is CASNPQGDQPQHF.